This T cell receptor beta chain was captured by sequencing in a study of blood T cell repertoires in COVID-19. Study overall: The origin of the acute and convalescent COVID-19 samples was the United States, Italy and Spain. PBMCs, B-cell-depleted T cells, or T cells were the source of the cDNA or gDNA that made up the material.

The CDR3 is 16 amino acids. V lost 7 bases and J lost 4; bases outside the gene matches: 14. CDR1 and CDR2 from the germline V gene are SGHAT and FQNNGV. This clone was recorded only once. Original processing methods: Using reference gene primer amplification, nucleated cell counts were estimated. Sequenced by immunoSEQ multiplex PCR; TCRdb stores in-frame clones only, minus some. V, J and clone size are taken as reported in that table, and D and trimming were inferred from the DNA itself. Of under 200,000 clones in the sample, around 80% were seen once. The sequencing sample was made of peripheral blood. The gene calls are TRBV11-2 and TRBJ2-7; 9 bases match TRBD1. The origin of this receptor is a man in his fifties or sixties with acute or convalescent COVID-19. CDR3 loop: CASNPAPGQGQYEQYF. The CDR3 DNA sequence: TGTGCCAGCAACCCCGCACCGGGACAGGGCCAATACGAGCAGTACTTC.